The clone carrying this T cell receptor (beta chain) was counted many times. Its antigen is not identified. This entry is derived from a study of early T cells in non-severe SARS-CoV-2 infection. Study overall: Chains were unpaired, as sequencing was done on bulk RNA from unsorted whole blood.

Trimming shortened V by 5 bases and J by 3 bases, and 5 bases separated the two germline ends. The CDR3 extends over 11 amino acids. Germline V CDR1 and CDR2: SGHTA, FQGNSA. Study conclusions and caveats: Matching with VDJdb favored anti-spike CD8 responses (missing private and CD4 specificities).

Molecules of cDNA were individually given unique molecular identifiers that were attached to them. Using its own MiXCR run on the 5' RACE reads, TCRdb lists one record per CDR3 protein. This table holds approximately 70,000 distinct CDR3 sequences, over 3.5% found once. The receptor comes from an adult who was a healthcare worker with PCR-confirmed SARS-CoV-2 infection or an uninfected control (not recorded which). The donor label of this sample is uncertain. The J gene is TRBJ2-7, the V gene TRBV7-2; D uncertain. The sample in question was whole blood, obtained at baseline. In DNA, the CDR3 is TGTGCCAGCAGCGATAACTACGAGCAGTACTTC. It is translated as CASSDNYEQYF.